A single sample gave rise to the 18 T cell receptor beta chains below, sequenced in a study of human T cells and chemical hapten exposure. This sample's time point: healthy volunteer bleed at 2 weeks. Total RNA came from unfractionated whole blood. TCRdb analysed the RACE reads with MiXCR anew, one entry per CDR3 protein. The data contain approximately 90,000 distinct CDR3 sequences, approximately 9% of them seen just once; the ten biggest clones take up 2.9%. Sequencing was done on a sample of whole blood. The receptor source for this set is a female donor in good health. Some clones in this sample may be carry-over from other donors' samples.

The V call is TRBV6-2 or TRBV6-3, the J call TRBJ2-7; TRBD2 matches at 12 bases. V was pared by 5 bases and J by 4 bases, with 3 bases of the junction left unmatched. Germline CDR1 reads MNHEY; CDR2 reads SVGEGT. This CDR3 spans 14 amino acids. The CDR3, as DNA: TGTGCCAGCAGTACACTAGCGGGAGGTTACGAGCAGTACTTC. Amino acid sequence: CASSTLAGGYEQYF.

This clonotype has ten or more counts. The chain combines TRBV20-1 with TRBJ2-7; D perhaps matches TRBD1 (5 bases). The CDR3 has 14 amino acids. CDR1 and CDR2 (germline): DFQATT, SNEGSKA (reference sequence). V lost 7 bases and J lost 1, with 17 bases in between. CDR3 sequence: CSVDTGVQSYEQYF. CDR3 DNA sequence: TGCAGTGTTGACACAGGTGTACAATCCTACGAGCAGTACTTC.

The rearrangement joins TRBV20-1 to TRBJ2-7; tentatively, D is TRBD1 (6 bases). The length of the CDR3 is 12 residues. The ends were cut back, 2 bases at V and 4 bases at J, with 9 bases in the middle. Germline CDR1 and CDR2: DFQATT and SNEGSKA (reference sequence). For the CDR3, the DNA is TGCAGTGCTAGAAGGACAGAGTACGAGCAGTACTTC. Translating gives CSARRTEYEQYF.

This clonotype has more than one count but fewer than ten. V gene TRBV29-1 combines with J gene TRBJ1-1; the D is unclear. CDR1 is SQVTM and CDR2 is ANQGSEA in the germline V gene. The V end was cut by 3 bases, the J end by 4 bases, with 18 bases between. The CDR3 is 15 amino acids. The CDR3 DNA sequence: TGCAGCGTTGACGATTTATTTGGACCGAGCACTGAAGCTTTCTTT. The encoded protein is CSVDDLFGPSTEAFF.

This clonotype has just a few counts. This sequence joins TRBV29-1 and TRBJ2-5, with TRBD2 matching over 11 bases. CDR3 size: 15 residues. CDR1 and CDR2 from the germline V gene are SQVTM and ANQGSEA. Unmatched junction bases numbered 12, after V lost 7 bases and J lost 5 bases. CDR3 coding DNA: TGCAGCGCCTCACCCAGACTAGCGGGATCCGAGACCCAGTACTTC. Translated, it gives CSASPRLAGSETQYF.

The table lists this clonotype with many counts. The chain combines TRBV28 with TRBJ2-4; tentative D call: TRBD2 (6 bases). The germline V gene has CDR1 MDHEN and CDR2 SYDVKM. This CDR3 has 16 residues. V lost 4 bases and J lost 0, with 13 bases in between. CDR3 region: CASSSPGLGAKNIQYF. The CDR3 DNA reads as TGTGCCAGCAGTTCGCCGGGACTGGGAGCCAAAAACATTCAGTACTTC.

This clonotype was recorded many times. CDR3 in DNA: TGTGCCAGCAGCCTGACTAGCGGGAGCTCCTACAATGAGCAGTTCTTC. Its translation is CASSLTSGSSYNEQFF. The V and J genes are TRBV28 and TRBJ2-1; the match to TRBD2 covers 12 bases. The CDR3 spans 16 residues. V dropped 6 bases and J dropped 0; count of bases not matched to a gene: 3. CDR1 is MDHEN, CDR2 SYDVKM, per germline.

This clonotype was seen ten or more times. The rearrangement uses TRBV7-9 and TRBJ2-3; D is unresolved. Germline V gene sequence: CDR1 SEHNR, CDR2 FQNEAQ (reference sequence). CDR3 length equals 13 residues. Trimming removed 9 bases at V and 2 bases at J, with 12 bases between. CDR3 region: CASQTPLTDTQYF. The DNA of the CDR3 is TGTGCCAGTCAGACCCCTCTCACAGATACGCAGTATTTT.

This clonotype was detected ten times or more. CDR3: CASSYSGTGGMNTEAFF. CDR3 nucleotide sequence: TGTGCCAGCAGTTACTCCGGGACAGGGGGCATGAACACTGAAGCTTTCTTT. V usage is TRBV6-2 or TRBV6-3 and J usage is TRBJ1-1; TRBD1 matches 12 bases. The CDR3 contains 17 residues. From germline, CDR1 is MNHEY and CDR2 SVGEGT. Germline trimming cut 0 bases from V and 0 bases from J; bases unmatched to any gene: 2.

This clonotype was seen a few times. CDR3 in amino acids: CASSIGQGAAETQYF. In nucleotides, the CDR3 is TGCGCCAGCAGCATTGGACAGGGGGCCGCAGAGACCCAGTACTTC. This sequence joins TRBV5-1 and TRBJ2-5; 11 nucleotides agree with TRBD1. CDR1 SGHRS and CDR2 YFSETQ come from the germline V gene. Trimming took 4 bases from V and 4 from J; bases not matched to a gene: 6. The CDR3 runs 15 residues.

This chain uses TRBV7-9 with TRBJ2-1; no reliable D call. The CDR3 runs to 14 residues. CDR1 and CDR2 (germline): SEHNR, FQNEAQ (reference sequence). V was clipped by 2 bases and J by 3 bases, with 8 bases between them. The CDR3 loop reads CASSLSSVYNEQFF. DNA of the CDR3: TGTGCCAGCAGCTTAAGTTCTGTCTACAATGAGCAGTTCTTC.

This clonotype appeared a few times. In nucleotides, the CDR3 is TGTGCCACCAGCAGGGCCGTTTTCAATGAGCAGTTCTTC. It specifies CATSRAVFNEQFF. The chain uses TRBV15 and TRBJ2-1; D gene unclear. Per germline, CDR1 LNHNV and CDR2 YYDKDF (reference sequence). This CDR3 region has 13 residues. V lost 3 bases, J lost 6 bases, and 9 bases lay in between. Looking up the rest from reference TRBV15 and TRBJ2-1 gives the full variable domain: DAMVIQNPRYQVTQFGKPVTLSCSQTLNHNVMYWYQQKSSQAPKLLFHYYDKDFNNEADTPDNFQSRRPNTSFCFLDIRSPGLGDTAMYLCATSRAVFNEQFFGPGTRLTVL.

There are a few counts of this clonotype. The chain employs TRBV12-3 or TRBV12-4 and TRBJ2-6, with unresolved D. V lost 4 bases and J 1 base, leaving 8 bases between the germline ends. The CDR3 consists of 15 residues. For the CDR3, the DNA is TGTGCCAGCAGTTCACTCAGTTCTGGGGCCAACGTCCTGACTTTC. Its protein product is CASSSLSSGANVLTF.

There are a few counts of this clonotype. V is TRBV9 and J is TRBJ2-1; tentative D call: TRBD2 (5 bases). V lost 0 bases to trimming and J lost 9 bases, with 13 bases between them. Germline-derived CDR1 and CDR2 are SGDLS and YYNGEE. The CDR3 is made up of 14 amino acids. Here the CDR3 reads CASSVEPIEGEQFF. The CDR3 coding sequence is TGTGCCAGCAGCGTAGAGCCGATAGAGGGTGAGCAGTTCTTC.

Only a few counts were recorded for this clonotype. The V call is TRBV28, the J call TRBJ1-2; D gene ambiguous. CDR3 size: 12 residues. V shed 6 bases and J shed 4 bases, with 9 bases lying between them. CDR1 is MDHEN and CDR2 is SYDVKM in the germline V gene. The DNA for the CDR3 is TGTGCCAGCAGCGACGATATCTATGGCTACACCTTC. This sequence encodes CASSDDIYGYTF.

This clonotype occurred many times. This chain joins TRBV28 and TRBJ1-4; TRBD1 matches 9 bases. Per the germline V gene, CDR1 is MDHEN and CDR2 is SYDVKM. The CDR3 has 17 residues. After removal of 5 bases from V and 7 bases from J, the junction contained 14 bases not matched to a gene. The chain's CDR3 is CASSDRGSTPIVEKLFF. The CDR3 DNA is TGTGCCAGCAGTGACAGGGGGAGTACCCCCATAGTTGAAAAACTGTTTTTT.

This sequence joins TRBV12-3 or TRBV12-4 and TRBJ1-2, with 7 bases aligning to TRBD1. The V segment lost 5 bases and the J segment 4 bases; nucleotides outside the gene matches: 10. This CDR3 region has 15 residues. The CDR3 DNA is TGTGCCAGCAGTCCGCGAGGGGGCAGCGCCTATGGCTACACCTTC. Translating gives CASSPRGGSAYGYTF.

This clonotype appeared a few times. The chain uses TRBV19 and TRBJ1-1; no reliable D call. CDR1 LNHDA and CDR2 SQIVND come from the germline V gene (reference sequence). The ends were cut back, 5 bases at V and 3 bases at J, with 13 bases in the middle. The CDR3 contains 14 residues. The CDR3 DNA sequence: TGTGCCAGTAGTGCGACAATTCTGGACACTGAAGCTTTCTTT. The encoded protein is CASSATILDTEAFF.